This TCR beta chain was identified during a study of T cell responses to AZD1222 COVID-19 vaccine. Libraries were prepared by immunoSEQ multiplex PCR; TCRdb keeps only in-frame clonotypes and omits some of them. The sample yields under 150,000 clones, just over 90% seen once. This clone was counted a single time. The trim removed 4 bases at V and 1 base at J, leaving 2 bases unmatched. Germline CDR1 is LNHDA and CDR2 is SQIVND (reference sequence). This CDR3 comprises 14 residues. The TCR sequence derives from an adult in good health. This chain links TRBV19 with TRBJ1-1; 8 nucleotides agree with TRBD1. Sample: peripheral blood, taken on day 0 of AZD1222 vaccination. The CDR3 DNA reads as TGTGCCAGTAGTACTACAGGGGGGAACACTGAAGCTTTCTTT. Translating gives CASSTTGGNTEAFF.